One TCR beta chain is described in this entry. No antigen is known for it. 5'RACE template switching built TCR beta cDNA with unique molecular identifiers. With the 5' RACE reads reprocessed, TCRdb shows one record per CDR3 protein and no DNA. Seen in this sample are roughly 160,000 distinct CDR3 sequences; the ten most common clones hold less than 20%. CDR1 and CDR2 (germline): SGHRS, YFSETQ. This CDR3 is 15 amino acids long. This entry belongs to a study of T cells expressing NK-cell markers. Study-level information: Seropositivity for HCMV was found in seven of the eight sequenced donors, with one seronegative. Study findings and constraints: In several donors, dominant clonotypes made up about 25-65% of CD3+CD56-NKG2C+ cells.

Sequencing input: blood T cells: a sorted CD56 or NKG2C T cell subset, CD4+ or CD8+ T cells, or bulk PBMC T cells (not recorded which). This sequence originates from a woman between 18 and 75 years old in good health. The chain is built from TRBV5-1 and TRBJ2-5; lacking DNA, the TRBD1 call made by TCRdb goes unchecked. This CDR3 reads CASSLGYRVEETQYF.